The clone carrying this T cell receptor beta chain was counted a single time. The antigen is not known. The germline V gene encodes CDR1 SEHNR and CDR2 FQNEAQ (reference sequence). Deletions cut 5 bases from V and 10 bases from J, with 12 bases between. CDR3 size: 12 residues. These data are taken from a study of a mutant IDH1 vaccine in newly diagnosed glioma. For the study at large: Patients got radiotherapy, temozolomide, or both beforehand, and most got both.

Data came from immunoSEQ multiplex PCR; TCRdb stores just in-frame clones and leaves some out. The data show some 57,000 clones, with 80% to 90% seen just once and roughly 4% held by the top ten. The time point denotes: week 35, safety follow-up. Doses of 300 ug of mutant IDH1 20-mer peptide were given with topical imiquimod. This chain links TRBV7-9 with TRBJ2-1, with a possible D match to TRBD2 (6 bases). The material was PBMCs, obtained from a glioma patient whose treatment included an IDH1 peptide vaccine. This receptor was taken from a woman between 18 and 29 years old with glioma. The CDR3: CASSILAREQFF. In nucleotides, the CDR3 is TGTGCCAGCAGCATACTAGCACGCGAGCAGTTCTTC.